This T cell receptor beta chain was sequenced in a study of long-term antiretroviral therapy in people with HIV. General study points: Collection of the blood took place between the mid-2000s and the late 2010s. The ART regimens in use then may have been less effective than current ones. Participants lacked recorded data on ART adherence, viral resistance or therapy changes.

V gave up 1 base and J gave up 8 bases; unmatched junction bases: 11. From germline, CDR1 is MGHDK and CDR2 SYGVNS. The CDR3 is 17 residues long. For this clone: The target antigen is unknown.

Post-ART PBMC samples numbered at least two per donor, and pre-ART ones at least one. HIV-positive participants all received treatment in the United States. Survey-level immunoSEQ v3.0 assays were run. Assay: immunoSEQ multiplex PCR; the TCRdb copy retains only in-frame clones and omits some. The sample includes some 22,000 clones, 70% to 90% of them seen just once. This chain joins TRBV25-1 and TRBJ2-3, with TRBD2 matching over 11 bases. This TCR was recovered from a man aged 55 to 70 with HIV. Material: unsorted PBMCs, obtained 0.6 years after starting antiretroviral therapy. The chain's CDR3 is CASSELGTSGPAVTQYF. The DNA for the CDR3 is TGTGCCAGCAGTGAATTAGGGACTAGCGGACCAGCCGTTACGCAGTATTTT.